Listed here is a single TCR beta chain. It lacks a known antigen. Qualities for individual bases were not recorded, and no much larger clone is one base off. These data are taken from a study of blood T cells in healthy people across ages (dated by TCRdb to 2013 to 2016). Background for the entire study: In model experiments, template switching captured about one uniquely barcoded TCR beta cDNA molecule for every two T cells. Using deep sequencing normalized with unique cDNA molecular identifiers, the study measured how TCR beta repertoire diversity changes with age. The donors were divided into four age groups: young (average around 16 years), middle-aged (about 39), aged (about 60) and long-lived (roughly 86). Donors of different ages were randomly distributed across sequencing lanes to avoid experimental bias. For two donors (one aged 18 to 30 and one aged 80 or older), the study analyzed two additional independent replicas of 1 million unique cDNA reads from the same blood draw. Overall study outcomes, separate from this receptor: The percentage of naive T cells measured by flow cytometry correlated strongly with observed TCR beta diversity. Because the CMV infection status of the donors was unknown, age-related changes in expanded clonotypes may potentially have been confounded. As age increased, observed TCR beta diversity per million T cells dropped in a roughly linear way, and a significant reduction was already evident by age about 40. Since profiling was done on bulk unsorted PBMCs, naive and antigen-experienced compartments could not be conclusively compared. Estimates of total diversity based on one million sequenced T cells were regarded as lower bounds and as underestimates. Compared with the aged group, the long-lived group had more naive CD4+ T cells, fewer expanded clones and increased TCR diversity, a pattern suggesting age selection.

Systemically healthy Caucasian individuals from Russia, 39 in total and aged about 6 to 100 years, were included as donors. Approximately 9.7 milliliters of peripheral blood were drawn from each donor into EDTA-treated Vacutainer tubes. Ficoll-Paque density-gradient centrifugation was used to isolate PBMCs, with at least 7 million per sample. Total RNA, at least 6 micrograms per sample, was extracted from PBMCs with Trizol reagent. Naive CD45RAhigh/CD27high T cell percentages were measured by flow cytometry on a PBMC aliquot from every donor. V gives up 2 bases and J gives up 5 bases, and the segment between their germline ends measures 13 bases. Taken from cysteine to phenylalanine, the CDR3 has 15 residues. Only the CDR3 region is kept as DNA, spanning 45 bases read in frame from base 1. CDR1 and CDR2 are drawn from the germline V gene: MGHRA, YSYEKL. The method was 5' RACE. The sample was run on an Illumina HiSeq 2500. The second PCR ran for about 7 to 11 cycles and used a J-beta primer mix along with a sample-barcoded 5' primer. A template-switch 5' adaptor carrying 12 random nucleotides introduced a unique molecular identifier onto each TCR beta cDNA molecule. Each sample yielded at least 3 million CDR3-containing paired-end reads. The Mint cDNA synthesis kit, primed by a TRBC-specific oligonucleotide, was used to synthesize first-strand cDNA from all RNA. Following uracil-DNA glycosylase treatment, all cDNA underwent a first 18-cycle PCR with the universal primers M1SS and BC2_uni_R. The study's own analysis went as follows. Each sample was normalized by randomly selecting 1 million high-quality reads, each carrying a distinct molecular identifier. Reads with shared molecular identifiers were discarded instead of being binned into consensus sequences. MiTCR, set to a Q25 quality threshold and the strictest error-elimination algorithm, was used for CDR3 identification, clonotype clustering and error correction. A nonparametric unseen species model with Euler transformation was used to estimate lower-bound total TCR beta diversity. TCRdb handled the public reads itself, with Q25 trimming in fastp and clone calling in MiXCR, and kept productive beta chains. Each entry is one CDR3 protein sequence, shown with its most common DNA and genes. The authors' filters were not applied to this entry. This sample gives under 2 million distinct CDR3 sequences in total; about 31% of them show up just once. The ten biggest clones cover around 11% of the sample.

The chain is encoded by TRBV4-1 joined to TRBJ2-1; perhaps TRBD2 is the D gene, with 5 bases matching. This receptor was taken from a woman aged 30 to 39 in good health. Sequencing was carried out using blood. The CDR3 region: CASSQIGGLDNEQFF. The nucleotides are TGCGCCAGCAGCCAAATTGGAGGACTGGACAATGAGCAGTTCTTC.